Sequencing of this TCR beta chain was carried out in a study of blood T cells in healthy people across ages (dated by TCRdb to between 2015 and 2017). About the investigation overall: Template switching captured roughly one uniquely barcoded TCR beta cDNA molecule per two T cells in model experiments. Age-related changes in TCR beta repertoire diversity were measured in the study by deep sequencing normalized with unique cDNA molecular identifiers. The donors were divided into four age groups: young (average roughly 17 years), middle-aged (approximately 41), aged (about 60) and long-lived (nearly 85). Donors of different ages were randomly distributed across sequencing lanes to avoid experimental bias. For two donors (one aged 18 to 29 and one aged 80 or older), the study analyzed two additional independent replicas of 1 million unique cDNA reads from the same blood draw. What the study reported, not specific to this receptor: A strong correlation was found between observed TCR beta diversity and the percentage of naive T cells measured by flow cytometry. Total diversity estimates from one million sequenced T cells were considered lower bounds and underestimates. Donor CMV infection status was unknown, potentially confounding age-related changes in expanded clonotypes. Since profiling was done on bulk unsorted PBMCs, naive and antigen-experienced compartments could not be conclusively compared. Observed TCR beta diversity per million T cells fell roughly linearly with age, and a significant reduction was already apparent by age roughly 40. Compared with the aged group, more naive CD4+ T cells, fewer expanded clones and increased TCR diversity were shown by the long-lived group, suggesting age selection.

This clonotype has more than one count but fewer than ten. There is no known antigen for this receptor. Base-call qualities are not available, and no considerably larger clone is one nucleotide away. The method behind the library was 5' RACE. The sample was run on an Illumina HiSeq 2500. A second 7 to 11 cycle PCR used a sample-barcoded 5' primer and a J-beta primer mix. A template-switch 5' adaptor carrying 12 random nucleotides introduced a unique molecular identifier onto each TCR beta cDNA molecule. Each sample yielded at least 3 million CDR3-containing paired-end reads. The Mint cDNA synthesis kit, primed by a TRBC-specific oligonucleotide, was used to synthesize first-strand cDNA from all RNA. Following uracil-DNA glycosylase treatment, a first 18-cycle PCR with universal primers M1SS and BC2_uni_R was performed on all cDNA. The study's own analysis went as follows. For normalization, 1 million high-quality reads were randomly selected from each sample, with every read carrying a distinct molecular identifier. Instead of being binned into consensus sequences, reads that shared molecular identifiers were thrown out. MiTCR, set to a Q25 quality threshold and the strictest error-elimination algorithm, was used for CDR3 identification, clonotype clustering and error correction. A nonparametric unseen species model with Euler transformation was used to estimate a lower bound on total TCR beta diversity. TCRdb's own reprocessing of the public reads used fastp at Q25 and MiXCR and kept productive beta chains. Entries that share a CDR3 protein sequence are merged under the most common genes and DNA. TCRdb's processing, not the authors' own work, is the source of the V and J calls. This sample lists about 640,000 distinct CDR3 sequences; under 70% were detected once. 35% to 40% of the sample rests with the top ten.

CDR1 and CDR2, looked up from the germline V gene, are MGHDK and SYGVNS. Between the V and J ends, shortened by 3 bases and 4 bases respectively, the junction contains 9 bases. From its cysteine to its phenylalanine, the CDR3 spans 13 amino acids. Only CDR3 DNA is held: 39 bases, read in frame from base 1. The donors were some 36 Caucasian individuals from Russia, aged 6 to 90 years, who were systemically healthy. Roughly 10 milliliters of peripheral blood were drawn from each donor into EDTA-treated Vacutainer tubes. Ficoll-Paque density-gradient centrifugation was used to isolate PBMCs, with at least 7 million per sample. Trizol reagent was used to extract total RNA from the PBMCs, yielding at least 5 micrograms per sample. The percentages of naive CD45RAhigh/CD27high T cells were determined by flow cytometry on a PBMC aliquot from every donor.

The rearranged chain carries TRBV25-1 and TRBJ2-5; TRBD2 could be the D gene, as 7 bases match. This TCR was recovered from a man in his 60s in good health. The source material was blood. The CDR3 loop reads CASSEAGAETQYF. The base sequence is TGTGCCAGCAGTGAGGCGGGGGCAGAGACCCAGTACTTC.